This T cell receptor beta chain was profiled in a study of blood T cell repertoires in COVID-19. Per the original methods: Amplification of reference gene primers provided the estimated nucleated cell counts. Clones were read by immunoSEQ multiplex PCR, and TCRdb kept only the in-frame ones, dropping some. The DNA was the basis for D and trimming; V, J and clone size are from that table. The sample consists of around 270,000 clones, about 85% of them appearing once. This clone has a handful of counts. The sequenced sample was peripheral blood. The origin of this receptor is a human donor with COVID-19, enrolled during active disease. The donor label of this sample is uncertain.

This CDR3 reads CASSSPQTGGDGYTF. The CDR3 nucleotides read TGCGCCAGCAGCTCCCCCCAGACCGGGGGGGATGGCTACACCTTC. The chain joins TRBV5-1 to TRBJ1-2; D is perhaps TRBD1 (5 bases). Germline lookup yields CDR1 SGHRS and CDR2 YFSETQ. V lost 3 bases and J 6 bases, leaving 18 bases between the germline ends. The CDR3 loop spans 15 amino acids.